The source of this TCR beta chain is a study of glioma-infiltrating T cells listed by TCRdb under 2016. A note on the overall study: TCR alpha- and beta-chain repertoires were sequenced from glioma tissue, non-neoplastic brain tissue and matched peripheral blood mononuclear cells. To measure divergence between tissue and blood T-cell populations, each tissue-infiltrating repertoire was compared with the peripheral blood repertoire of the same patient. Three low-grade glioma patients, roughly 8 primary glioblastoma patients and three non-glioma patients contributing non-neoplastic brain tissue were included in the paired cohort.

Results and caveats for the whole study, not just this receptor: Small numbers underpinned the group comparisons: under ten glioblastoma patients, three low-grade glioma patients and three non-neoplastic patients. VJ-independent divergence between tissue and blood was found to be below expectation in non-neoplastic patients but above expectation in all gliomas, particularly low-grade gliomas. Only a very small number of CDR3 sequences turned up in both tissue and blood, a result put down to high CDR3 diversity combined with limited sampling.

This clonotype appeared once. The antigen it recognizes is unknown. One junction end disagrees with the germline gene, perhaps due to a read error. TCR alpha and beta CDR3 regions were amplified with the iRepertoire nested amplicon-rescue multiplex PCR (arm-PCR) platform from RNA. For one-step reverse transcription and amplification, 100-400 ng of tissue mRNA or PBMC total RNA was used as input. Following bead purification, Illumina adapters were added by a secondary multiplex PCR, and libraries between 200 and 400 bp were gel-purified. Demultiplexing relied on internal 6-nucleotide barcodes carried by the libraries. The libraries were sequenced on an Illumina MiSeq using 2x220 or 2x250 nucleotide paired-end reads. Per the source publication's procedure: Paired reads were merged with FLASH 1.2.11 and aligned to the GRCh37 human genome with BWA-MEM before extracting TRA and TRB reads. An IMGT-derived reference of cassette sequences and CDR3 motifs, with pseudogenes included, was used for V and J assignment. Reads were translated in three frames, and productive CDR3s were defined as those with a C...FGXG motif and no stop codons. A clonotype was defined as a unique combination of a V-J cassette pair and a CDR3 amino acid sequence. Reads were filtered by Hamming distance, with the threshold set by the sequence error rate of each sample in mapped regions. In TCRdb, the public reads were trimmed at Q25 with fastp and aligned with MiXCR, with productive beta chains retained. Every distinct CDR3 protein forms one entry, paired with its most common genes and DNA. TCRdb's processing, not the authors' own work, is the source of the V and J calls. The sample table holds about 22,000 distinct CDR3 sequences, of which 20% to 25% were seen once. The biggest ten clones account for 10% to 15% of the sample.

The sequence came from a human donor with low-grade glioma or glioblastoma, undergoing nonglioma brain surgery, or in good health (not recorded which). Input material: glioma tissue, nonneoplastic brain tissue, or PBMCs (not recorded which).

The CDR3: CAGSLSGQGKLSSYNSPLHF. The nucleotide sequence reads as follows: TGTGCCGGCAGCTTGTCGGGACAGGGAAAGCTTAGCTCCTATAATTCACCCCTCCACTTT. The receptor chain draws on TRBV7-2 and TRBJ1-6; 9 nucleotides in the junction match TRBD1. Its CDR3 holds 20 amino acids, cysteine through phenylalanine. Just the 60-base CDR3 DNA is kept, in frame starting at base 1. The germline V gene encodes CDR1 SGHTA and CDR2 FQGNSA.